The 27 T cell receptor beta chains in this list originate from one sample, sequenced in a study of T cells in tumors after PD-1 blockade. Profiled with immunoSEQ multiplex PCR; TCRdb holds only in-frame clones, not every one. Of more than 20,000 clones in the sample, more than 70% were seen once. This material consisted of PBMCs, taken before anti-PD-1 treatment. The receptors were gathered from a human donor with basal cell carcinoma.

V is TRBV5-1 and J is TRBJ2-3; D ambiguous. Germline values: CDR1 SGHRS, CDR2 YFSETQ. The CDR3 spans 12 residues. V lost 1 base, J lost 6 bases, and 6 bases lay in between. CDR3 bases: TGCGCCAGCAGCTTGATCGGGGATACGCAGTATTTT. Amino acids: CASSLIGDTQYF.

This clone was picked up a small number of times. This chain uses TRBV5-1 with TRBJ1-2; 7 bases agree with TRBD1. V was pared by 0 bases and J by 3 bases, with 2 bases of the junction left unmatched. The CDR3 covers 14 residues. Per the germline V gene, CDR1 is SGHRS and CDR2 is YFSETQ. The DNA for the CDR3 is TGCGCCAGCAGCTTGGGGACAGGATACTATGGCTACACCTTC. Residues: CASSLGTGYYGYTF. The whole variable domain, remainder taken from reference TRBV5-1 and TRBJ1-2, is KAGVTQTPRYLIKTRGQQVTLSCSPISGHRSVSWYQQTPGQGLQFLFEYFSETQRNKGNFPGRFSGRQFSNSRSEMNVSTLELGDSALYLCASSLGTGYYGYTFGSGTRLTVV.

Only one count was recorded for this clone. The J gene is TRBJ1-1, the V gene TRBV5-1; D not certain. The CDR3 consists of 12 residues. The V end lost 5 bases, the J end lost 1 base, and 6 bases lay between the germline ends. Germline lookup yields CDR1 SGHRS and CDR2 YFSETQ. The CDR3 DNA reads as TGCGCCAGCAGAGACAAGAACACTGAAGCTTTCTTT. Amino acid sequence: CASRDKNTEAFF.

V usage is TRBV4-3 and J usage is TRBJ2-1; 8 positions match TRBD2. This CDR3 has 15 residues. CDR1 LGHNA and CDR2 YSLEER come from the germline V gene. The V segment lost 3 bases and the J segment 7 bases; nucleotides outside the gene matches: 8. CDR3 DNA sequence: TGCGCCAGCAGCCAGAGTGGCCTAGCGGGTAATGAGCAGTTCTTC. Amino acids: CASSQSGLAGNEQFF.

The genes are TRBV6-5 and TRBJ1-2; TRBD1 aligns across 7 bases. There are 15 residues in the CDR3. Germline V gene lookup returns CDR1 MNHEY and CDR2 SVGAGI. Trimming at V came to 5 bases and at J to 0 bases, leaving 6 bases not matched to a gene. The CDR3 is CASSNDRAANYGYTF. For the CDR3, the DNA is TGTGCCAGCAGTAATGACAGGGCAGCTAACTATGGCTACACCTTC.

In this sample, this clone turned up a few times. Other DNA sequences in this specimen translate into the identical CDR3. The chain is built from TRBV14 and TRBJ1-1, with 8 bases that match TRBD1. Germline CDR1 is SGHDN and CDR2 is FVKESK. The trim removed 4 bases at V and 1 base at J, leaving 5 bases unmatched. The CDR3 is 15 residues long. Here the CDR3 reads CASSRGTGWNTEAFF. CDR3 nucleotide sequence: TGTGCCAGCAGCCGGGGGACAGGTTGGAACACTGAAGCTTTCTTT.

The CDR3 DNA sequence: TGTGCCAGCAGTGAAGAGGGGGGACTAGCCGGCACAGATACGCAGTATTTT. The encoded protein is CASSEEGGLAGTDTQYF. This chain connects TRBV6-1 to TRBJ2-3; 9 nucleotides agree with TRBD2. The CDR3 spans 17 residues. V lost 1 base to trimming and J lost 1 base; unmatched junction nucleotides: 6. CDR1 MNHNS and CDR2 SASEGT come from the germline V gene.

This clone was seen a single time. V usage is TRBV19 and J usage is TRBJ1-2; a possible D gene is TRBD1 (5 bases). V shed 1 base and J shed 2 bases, with 14 bases lying between them. The CDR3 is 16 amino acids. Germline V gives CDR1 LNHDA, CDR2 SQIVND (reference sequence). CDR3: CASSIGAVWGNYGYTF. The CDR3 DNA sequence: TGTGCCAGTAGTATAGGGGCCGTCTGGGGGAACTATGGCTACACCTTC.

V and J are TRBV15 and TRBJ2-1; TRBD2 might be the D (6 bases). V was cut by 4 bases and J by 2 bases, with 12 bases left in between. This CDR3 comprises 15 residues. In germline, CDR1 is LNHNV, CDR2 YYDKDF (reference sequence). The CDR3 DNA follows: TGTGCCACCAGCATCACGGGAGCAGCCTACAATGAGCAGTTCTTC. Encoded protein: CATSITGAAYNEQFF.

V usage is TRBV6-6 and J usage is TRBJ1-6, with D hard to call. Trimming shortened V by 8 bases and J by 7 bases, and 12 bases separated the two germline ends. The CDR3 is made up of 13 amino acids. CDR1 and CDR2 from the germline V gene are MNHNY and SVGAGI (reference sequence). The CDR3 loop reads CASEAGSNSPLHF. For the CDR3, the DNA is TGTGCCAGCGAAGCCGGATCAAATTCACCCCTCCACTTT.

The chain carries TRBV5-5 and TRBJ2-4; no clear D gene. The CDR3 has 11 residues. The germline gives CDR1 SGHKS, CDR2 YYEKEE (reference sequence). Deletions cut 3 bases from V and 9 bases from J, with 7 bases between. The CDR3: CASSYGPIQYF. CDR3 coding DNA: TGTGCCAGCAGCTACGGACCCATTCAGTACTTC.

This clone has more than one count but fewer than ten. The chain combines TRBV19 with TRBJ2-7, with 9 bases fitting TRBD1. Trimming at V came to 5 bases and at J to 5 bases, leaving 22 bases not matched to a gene. The CDR3 has 19 residues. Germline V gives CDR1 LNHDA, CDR2 SQIVND (reference sequence). CDR3: CASSASGQGFRGRADEQYF. As DNA, the CDR3 is TGTGCCAGTAGTGCCTCGGGACAGGGATTTCGAGGGAGGGCCGACGAGCAGTACTTC.

This chain links TRBV9 with TRBJ2-2, with D possibly TRBD2 on 5 matching bases. CDR1 is SGDLS and CDR2 is YYNGEE in the germline V gene. The CDR3 covers 13 residues. Trimming took off 2 bases at V and 4 bases at J, with 6 bases between the two ends. The CDR3 sequence: CASSVGSTGELFF. The CDR3, as DNA: TGTGCCAGCAGCGTGGGGAGCACCGGGGAGCTGTTTTTT.

The genes are TRBV2 and TRBJ2-1; the match to TRBD2 covers 8 bases. The CDR3 sequence is 19 residues long. CDR1 is SNHLY and CDR2 is FYNNEI in the germline V gene. The CDR3 protein is CPRCYGGAGEGSSYNEQFF. The CDR3 DNA follows: TGTCCCCGCTGTTACGGGGGGGCGGGGGAGGGGAGCTCCTACAATGAGCAGTTCTTC.

V is TRBV2 and J is TRBJ1-2; D remains ambiguous. The CDR3 consists of 14 residues. Trimming stripped 7 bases from V and 3 bases from J, with 15 bases between. Germline assignment: CDR1 SNHLY and CDR2 FYNNEI. The CDR3 is CASTPDWRYYGYTF. The CDR3 DNA is TGTGCCAGCACCCCCGACTGGAGGTACTATGGCTACACCTTC.

A single count supports this clone. V gene TRBV24-1 combines with J gene TRBJ2-1, with D perhaps matching TRBD2 (7 bases). Looked up from germline, CDR1 is KGHDR and CDR2 is SFDVKD. The germline V and J ends were trimmed by 9 bases and 0 bases, with 26 bases remaining between them. CDR3 length equals 19 residues. The CDR3 reads CATCYGGAGAGSSYNEQFF. The CDR3 bases are TGTGCCACCTGTTATGGGGGGGCGGGGGCGGGGAGCTCCTACAATGAGCAGTTCTTC.

CDR3 DNA: TGTGCCAGCAGTTCCCCCCGGACAGGAAACAATGAGCAGTTCTTC. It translates to CASSSPRTGNNEQFF. The chain has TRBV27 and TRBJ2-1; 7 bases align to TRBD1. After removal of 4 bases from V and 5 bases from J, the junction contained 8 bases not matched to a gene. The germline CDR1 and CDR2 sequences are MNHEY and SMNVEV (reference sequence). The CDR3 totals 15 residues.

The chain has TRBV3-1 (or the pseudogene TRBV3-2) and TRBJ1-3, with D maybe TRBD1 (5 bases). The CDR3 is 14 residues long. CDR1 is LGHDT and CDR2 is YNNKEL in the germline V gene (reference sequence). The germline V and J ends were trimmed by 3 bases and 7 bases, with 13 bases remaining between them. DNA for the CDR3: TGTGCCAGCAGCCAGGGGACGAAATGGAACACCATATATTTT. This translates into CASSQGTKWNTIYF.

The V gene is TRBV7-9, the J gene TRBJ2-7; D might be TRBD1 (5 bases). This CDR3 comprises 12 residues. Germline V CDR1 and CDR2: SEHNR, FQNEAQ (reference sequence). V was shortened by 3 bases and J by 3 bases, with 6 bases between the two germline ends. The CDR3 sequence: CASSFDSYEQYF. Here the CDR3 DNA reads TGTGCCAGCAGCTTCGACAGCTACGAGCAGTACTTC.

This clone has only one observation. The chain uses TRBV11-3 and TRBJ2-3; 7 nucleotides line up with TRBD2. V dropped 0 bases and J dropped 4; count of bases not matched to a gene: 13. CDR3 length: 18 amino acids. Looked up from germline, CDR1 is SGHNT and CDR2 is YENEEA. Here the CDR3 reads CASSLDFGAGDNADTQYF. CDR3 nucleotides: TGTGCCAGCAGCTTAGACTTCGGGGCGGGAGACAACGCAGATACGCAGTATTTT.

The J gene is TRBJ2-7, the V gene TRBV7-2, with 10 bases lining up with TRBD2. Germline V gene sequence: CDR1 SGHTA, CDR2 FQGNSA. The V gene end was trimmed by 0 bases and the J gene end by 5 bases; junction bases not matched to a gene: 7. This CDR3 has 16 amino acids. CDR3 DNA sequence: TGTGCCAGCAGCTTAGCTCTAGCGGGGGCCGGCCACGAGCAGTACTTC. Residues: CASSLALAGAGHEQYF.

This clone showed up just once. V is TRBV5-4 and J is TRBJ2-1; TRBD2 matches at 13 bases. Germline-derived CDR1 and CDR2 are SGHNT and YYREEE (reference sequence). V lost 3 bases to trimming and J lost 2 bases; unmatched junction nucleotides: 5. CDR3 size: 17 residues. Here the CDR3 DNA reads TGTGCCAGCAGCTGGGGGACTAGCGGGGAGACCTACAATGAGCAGTTCTTC. Amino acid sequence: CASSWGTSGETYNEQFF.

This clone turned up a few times. CDR3 DNA: TGTGCCAGCAGCTTAACGTCGGCGGGGACCCAGTACTTC. Translating gives CASSLTSAGTQYF. The chain recombines TRBV7-3 with TRBJ2-5; tentative D call: TRBD2 (5 bases). Germline V lookup: CDR1 SGHTA, CDR2 FQGTGA. The CDR3 consists of 13 residues. V gave up 0 bases and J gave up 7 bases, with 9 bases separating them.

The chain recombines TRBV5-6 with TRBJ2-5, with 7 nucleotides matching TRBD2. The length of the CDR3 is 13 residues. Germline CDR1 is SGHDT and CDR2 is YYEEEE. The V and J ends lost 3 bases and 5 bases, in that order; junction bases with no gene match: 4. CDR3 residues: CASSWDYGETQYF. DNA of the CDR3: TGTGCCAGCAGCTGGGACTACGGGGAGACCCAGTACTTC.

Only one count was recorded for this clone. The chain has TRBV24-1 and TRBJ2-7, with D perhaps being TRBD1 or TRBD2 (5 bases each). The CDR3 extends over 13 amino acids. With 7 bases removed from V and 2 bases from J, the gap between germline ends came to 11 bases. Germline V gives CDR1 KGHDR, CDR2 SFDVKD. The chain's CDR3 is CATSTGAAYEQYF. The CDR3 DNA follows: TGTGCCACCAGCACCGGGGCAGCCTACGAGCAGTACTTC.

The rearrangement links TRBV7-9 to TRBJ2-3; possibly TRBD1 for D (5 bases). Germline values: CDR1 SEHNR, CDR2 FQNEAQ (reference sequence). Between the trimmed V and J ends, which lost 5 bases and 8 bases, there was a span of 14 bases. The CDR3 length is 13 residues. The DNA for the CDR3 is TGTGCCAGCAGCCAAACATGGGGCGGTACGCAGTATTTT. As protein: CASSQTWGGTQYF. Full variable domain (rest looked up from reference TRBV7-9 and TRBJ2-3): DTGVSQNPRHKITKRGQNVTFRCDPISEHNRLYWYRQTLGQGPEFLTYFQNEAQLEKSRLLSDRFSAERPKGSFSTLEIQRTEQGDSAMYLCASSQTWGGTQYFGPGTRLTVL.

The CDR3 DNA follows: TGTGCCAGCAGCCTTAGCGGGAGGAACACCGGGGAGCTGTTTTTT. Translation gives CASSLSGRNTGELFF. V and J are TRBV7-3 and TRBJ2-2; 9 bases fit TRBD2. Germline V CDR1 and CDR2: SGHTA, FQGTGA. V lost 5 bases and J lost 1; bases outside the gene matches: 2. The CDR3 runs to 15 residues.